The clone carrying this T cell receptor (beta chain) came up many times. As yet, its antigen is unknown. With 4 bases removed from V and 3 bases from J, the gap between germline ends came to 21 bases. The length of the CDR3 is 17 residues. Germline V gene sequence: CDR1 LNHDA, CDR2 SQIVND (reference sequence). Other autoimmune disease, uncontrolled infection, pregnancy and lactation led to exclusion. Transcripts of RNA were the source for amplifying TCR beta CDR3 regions. Investigators did first-round RT-PCR with HTBI primers, then second-round multiplex PCR. MiXCR, run by TCRdb on the multiplex PCR reads, gives a single entry per CDR3 protein. The sample includes about 380,000 distinct CDR3 sequences, roughly 14% of them seen just once. This record belongs to a study of Graves' ophthalmopathy and Graves' hyperthyroidism. In the study overall: Prior to any treatment, peripheral blood was collected at the time of initial diagnosis.

The study, taken as a whole, reports: Ophthalmopathy was separated from stable hyperthyroidism by a 13-signature model with 87.88% sensitivity and 81.08% specificity.

Source material: peripheral blood. The genes are TRBV19 and TRBJ2-5; no reliable D call. This TCR came from a woman aged 18-35 years with stable Graves' hyperthyroidism. CDR3 DNA: TGTGCCAGTAGTAGACCCCAGGCCTACTCTACCAAAGAGACCCAGTACTTC. It codes for CASSRPQAYSTKETQYF.